This T cell receptor beta chain was profiled in a study of T cells in Graves' hyperthyroidism and ophthalmopathy. Germline assignment: CDR1 LNHNV and CDR2 YYDKDF (reference sequence). The CDR3 covers 19 residues. The V gene lost 1 base and the J gene lost 0 bases, with 20 bases spanning the gap. The investigators amplified TCR beta CDR3 regions from RNA transcripts. HTBI primers were used for first-round RT-PCR of the TCR CDR3. TCRdb redid the calling of the multiplex PCR reads with MiXCR, one entry per CDR3 protein. The data show roughly 700,000 distinct CDR3 sequences, about 14% seen once. Material for sequencing was blood. This clonotype was obtained from a woman aged 18-30 years with Graves' hyperthyroidism. The rearrangement uses TRBV15 and TRBJ2-3, with D tentatively TRBD1 (6 bases). The CDR3 nucleotides are TGTGCCACCAGCAGAGGATCAGCTAGAGGGGGACCAAGCACAGATACGCAGTATTTT. Translating gives CATSRGSARGGPSTDTQYF.